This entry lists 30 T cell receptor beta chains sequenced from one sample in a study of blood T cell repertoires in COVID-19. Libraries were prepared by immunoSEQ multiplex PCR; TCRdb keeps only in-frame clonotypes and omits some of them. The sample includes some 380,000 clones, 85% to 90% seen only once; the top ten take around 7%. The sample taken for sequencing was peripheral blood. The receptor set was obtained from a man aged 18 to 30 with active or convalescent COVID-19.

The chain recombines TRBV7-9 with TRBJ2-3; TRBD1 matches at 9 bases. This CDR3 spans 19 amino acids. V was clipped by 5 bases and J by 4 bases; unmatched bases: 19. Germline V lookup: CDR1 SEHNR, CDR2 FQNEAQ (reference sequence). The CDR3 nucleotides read TGTGCCAGCAGCCTACCAGGGGGGGACAGGGAGAGCGGGGCAGATACGCAGTATTTT. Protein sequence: CASSLPGGDRESGADTQYF.

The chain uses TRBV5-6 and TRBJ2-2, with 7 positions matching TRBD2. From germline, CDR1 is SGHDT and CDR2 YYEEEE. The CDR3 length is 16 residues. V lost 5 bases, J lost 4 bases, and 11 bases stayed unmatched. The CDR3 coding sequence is TGTGCCAGCAGGACGAGACTAGCCGGTAGCACCGGGGAGCTGTTTTTT. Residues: CASRTRLAGSTGELFF.

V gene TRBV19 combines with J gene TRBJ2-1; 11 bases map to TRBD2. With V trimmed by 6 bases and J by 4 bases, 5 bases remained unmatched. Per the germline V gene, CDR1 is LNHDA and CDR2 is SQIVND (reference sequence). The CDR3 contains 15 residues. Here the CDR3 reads CASRQTSGEYNEQFF. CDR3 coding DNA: TGTGCCAGTAGACAGACTAGCGGGGAGTACAATGAGCAGTTCTTC.

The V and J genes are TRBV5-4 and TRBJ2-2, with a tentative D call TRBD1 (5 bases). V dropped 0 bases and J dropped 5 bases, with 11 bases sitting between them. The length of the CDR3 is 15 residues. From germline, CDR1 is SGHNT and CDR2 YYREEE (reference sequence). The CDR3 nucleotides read TGTGCCAGCAGCTTGGAGGGGCCGAGGACCGGGGAGCTGTTTTTT. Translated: CASSLEGPRTGELFF.

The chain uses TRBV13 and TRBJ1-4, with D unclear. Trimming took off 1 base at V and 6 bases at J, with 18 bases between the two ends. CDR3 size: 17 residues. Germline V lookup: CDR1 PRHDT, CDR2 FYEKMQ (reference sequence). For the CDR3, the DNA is TGTGCCAGCAGCTTAGCCACCGGGTTTAATCGGGATGAAAAACTGTTTTTT. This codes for CASSLATGFNRDEKLFF.

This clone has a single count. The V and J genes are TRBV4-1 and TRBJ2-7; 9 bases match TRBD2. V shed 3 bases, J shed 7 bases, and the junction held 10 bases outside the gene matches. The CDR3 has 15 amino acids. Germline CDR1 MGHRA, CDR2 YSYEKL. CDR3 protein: CASSQIVREGHEQYF. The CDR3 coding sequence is TGCGCCAGCAGCCAGATCGTGCGGGAGGGCCATGAGCAGTACTTC.

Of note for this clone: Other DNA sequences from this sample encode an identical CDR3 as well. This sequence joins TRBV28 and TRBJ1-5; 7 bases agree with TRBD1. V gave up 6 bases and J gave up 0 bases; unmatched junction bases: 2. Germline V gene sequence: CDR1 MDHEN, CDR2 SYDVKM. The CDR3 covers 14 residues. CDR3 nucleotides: TGTGCCAGCAGCTGGGACAGTAGCAATCAGCCCCAGCATTTT. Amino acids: CASSWDSSNQPQHF. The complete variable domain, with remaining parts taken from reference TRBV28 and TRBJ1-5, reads DVKVTQSSRYLVKRTGEKVFLECVQDMDHENMFWYRQDPGLGLRLIYFSYDVKMKEKGDIPEGYSVSREKKERFSLILESASTNQTSMYLCASSWDSSNQPQHFGDGTRLSIL.

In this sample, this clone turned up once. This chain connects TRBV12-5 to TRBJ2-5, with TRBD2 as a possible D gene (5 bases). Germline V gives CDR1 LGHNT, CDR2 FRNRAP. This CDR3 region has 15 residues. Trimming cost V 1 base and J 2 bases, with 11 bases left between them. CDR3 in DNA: TGTGCTAGTGGTTTGGGAGACTATGCTCAAGAGACCCAGTACTTC. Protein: CASGLGDYAQETQYF.

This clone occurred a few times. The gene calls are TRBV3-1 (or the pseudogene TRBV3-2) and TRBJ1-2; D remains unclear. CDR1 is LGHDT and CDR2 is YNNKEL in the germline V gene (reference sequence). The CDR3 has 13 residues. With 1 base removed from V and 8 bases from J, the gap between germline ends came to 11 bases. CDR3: CASSQAPVGGYTF. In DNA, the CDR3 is TGTGCCAGCAGCCAAGCGCCCGTCGGGGGCTACACCTTC.

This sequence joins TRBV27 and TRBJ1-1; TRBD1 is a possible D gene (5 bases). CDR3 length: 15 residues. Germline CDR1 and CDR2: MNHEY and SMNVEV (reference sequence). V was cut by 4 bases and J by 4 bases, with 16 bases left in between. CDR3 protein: CASSSRRTGGTEAFF. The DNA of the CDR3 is TGTGCCAGCAGTTCTCGACGAACGGGGGGCACTGAAGCTTTCTTT.

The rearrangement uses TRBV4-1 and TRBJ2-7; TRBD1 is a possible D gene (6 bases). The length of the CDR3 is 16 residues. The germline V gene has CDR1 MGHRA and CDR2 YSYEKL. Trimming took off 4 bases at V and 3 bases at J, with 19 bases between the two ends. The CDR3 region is CASSRDKEVGYYEQYF. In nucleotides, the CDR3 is TGCGCCAGCAGCCGGGACAAAGAAGTGGGTTACTACGAGCAGTACTTC.

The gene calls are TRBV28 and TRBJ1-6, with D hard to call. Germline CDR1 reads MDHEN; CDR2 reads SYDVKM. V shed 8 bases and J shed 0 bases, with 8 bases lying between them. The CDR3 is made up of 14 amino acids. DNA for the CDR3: TGTGCCAGCGCCCTAAGCTCCTATAATTCACCCCTCCACTTT. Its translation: CASALSSYNSPLHF.

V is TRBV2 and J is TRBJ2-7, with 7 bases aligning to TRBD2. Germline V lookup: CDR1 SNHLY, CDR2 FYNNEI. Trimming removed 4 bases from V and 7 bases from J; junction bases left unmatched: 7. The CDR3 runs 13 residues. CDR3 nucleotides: TGTGCCAGCAGTGGAGCCCGGGGGGTTGAGCAGTACTTC. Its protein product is CASSGARGVEQYF.

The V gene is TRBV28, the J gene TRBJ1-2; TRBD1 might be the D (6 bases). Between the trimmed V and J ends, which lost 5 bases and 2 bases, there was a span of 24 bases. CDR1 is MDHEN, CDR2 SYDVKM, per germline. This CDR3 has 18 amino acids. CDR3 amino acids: CASSPGIAQQTGNYGYTF. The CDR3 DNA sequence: TGTGCCAGCAGTCCTGGCATCGCTCAACAGACAGGCAACTATGGCTACACCTTC.

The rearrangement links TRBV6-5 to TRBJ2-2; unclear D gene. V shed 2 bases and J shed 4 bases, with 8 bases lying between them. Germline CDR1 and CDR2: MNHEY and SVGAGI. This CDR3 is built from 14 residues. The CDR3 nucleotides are TGTGCCAGCAGTTACGACACCACCACCGGGGAGCTGTTTTTT. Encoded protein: CASSYDTTTGELFF.

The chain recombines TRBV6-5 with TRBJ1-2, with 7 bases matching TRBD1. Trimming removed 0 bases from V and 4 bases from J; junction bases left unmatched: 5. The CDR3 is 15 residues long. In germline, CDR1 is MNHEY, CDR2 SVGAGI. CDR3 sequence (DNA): TGTGCCAGCAGTTACTCGAGGCAGGGGGTCTATGGCTACACCTTC. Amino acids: CASSYSRQGVYGYTF.

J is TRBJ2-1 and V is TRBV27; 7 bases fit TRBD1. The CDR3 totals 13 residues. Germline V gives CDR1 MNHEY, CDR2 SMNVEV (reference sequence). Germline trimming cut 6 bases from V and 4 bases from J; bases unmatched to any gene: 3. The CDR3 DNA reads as TGTGCCAGCAGACAGGACAGGTACAATGAGCAGTTCTTC. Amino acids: CASRQDRYNEQFF.

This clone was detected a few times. The CDR3 sequence is CASTGRANTEAFF. DNA for the CDR3: TGTGCCAGTACCGGCAGGGCGAACACTGAAGCTTTCTTT. The rearrangement links TRBV19 to TRBJ1-1; TRBD1 might be the D (5 bases). Germline loops: CDR1 LNHDA, CDR2 SQIVND (reference sequence). The length of the CDR3 is 13 residues. V was shortened by 7 bases and J by 1 base, with 10 bases between the two germline ends.

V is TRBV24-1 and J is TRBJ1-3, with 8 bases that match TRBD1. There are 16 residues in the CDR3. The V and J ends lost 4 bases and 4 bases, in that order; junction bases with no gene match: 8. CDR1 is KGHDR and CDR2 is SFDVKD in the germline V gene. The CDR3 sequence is CATSDPDRDAGNTIYF. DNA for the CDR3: TGTGCCACCAGTGACCCGGACAGGGACGCCGGAAACACCATATATTTT.

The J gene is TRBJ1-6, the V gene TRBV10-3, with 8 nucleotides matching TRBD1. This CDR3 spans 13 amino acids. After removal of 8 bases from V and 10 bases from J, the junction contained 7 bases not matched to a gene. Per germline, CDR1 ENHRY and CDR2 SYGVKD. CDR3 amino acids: CAILDREGSPLHF. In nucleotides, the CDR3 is TGTGCCATCCTGGACAGGGAAGGATCACCCCTCCACTTT.

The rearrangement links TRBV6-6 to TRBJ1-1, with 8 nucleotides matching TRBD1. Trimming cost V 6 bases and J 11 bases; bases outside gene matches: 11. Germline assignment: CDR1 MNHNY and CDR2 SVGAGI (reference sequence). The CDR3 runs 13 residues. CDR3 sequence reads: CASRADRQGMAFF. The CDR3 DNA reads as TGTGCCAGCAGAGCCGACCGACAGGGGATGGCTTTCTTT.

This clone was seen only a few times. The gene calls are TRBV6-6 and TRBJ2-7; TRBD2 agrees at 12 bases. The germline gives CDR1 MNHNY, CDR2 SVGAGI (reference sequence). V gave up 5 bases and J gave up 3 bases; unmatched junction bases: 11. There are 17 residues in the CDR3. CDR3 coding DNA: TGTGCCAGCAGTCCACGTGGGACTAGCGGGCCGATCTACGAGCAGTACTTC. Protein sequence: CASSPRGTSGPIYEQYF.

In DNA, the CDR3 is TGCGCCAGCACCCCTGTGGGGCGGGGGGGATCAGATACGCAGTATTTT. Translation: CASTPVGRGGSDTQYF. The chain joins TRBV4-1 to TRBJ2-3; 9 bases agree with TRBD2. Trimming cost V 7 bases and J 4 bases; bases outside gene matches: 12. This CDR3 spans 16 amino acids. CDR1 is MGHRA and CDR2 is YSYEKL in the germline V gene.

The CDR3 reads CASSYEGFNEQFF. The CDR3 nucleotides are TGTGCCAGCAGTTACGAGGGTTTTAATGAGCAGTTCTTC. The chain combines TRBV6-2 or TRBV6-3 with TRBJ2-1; tentatively, D is TRBD2 (5 bases). The CDR3 consists of 13 residues. The V gene lost 2 bases and the J gene lost 7 bases, with 9 bases spanning the gap. Germline CDR1 is MNHEY and CDR2 is SVGEGT.

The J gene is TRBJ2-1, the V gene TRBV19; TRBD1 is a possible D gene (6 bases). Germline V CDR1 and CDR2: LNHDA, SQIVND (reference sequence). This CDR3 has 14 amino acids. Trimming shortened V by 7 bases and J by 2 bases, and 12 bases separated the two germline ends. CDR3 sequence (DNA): TGTGCCAGTACCCGGGACACCACCTACAATGAGCAGTTCTTC. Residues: CASTRDTTYNEQFF.

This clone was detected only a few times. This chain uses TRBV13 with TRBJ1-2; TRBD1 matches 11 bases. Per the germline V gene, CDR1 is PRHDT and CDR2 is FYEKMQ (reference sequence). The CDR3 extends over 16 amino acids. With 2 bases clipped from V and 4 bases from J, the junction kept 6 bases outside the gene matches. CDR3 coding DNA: TGTGCCAGCAGCTTATGGACAGGGGGCAGGAGCTATGGCTACACCTTC. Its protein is CASSLWTGGRSYGYTF.

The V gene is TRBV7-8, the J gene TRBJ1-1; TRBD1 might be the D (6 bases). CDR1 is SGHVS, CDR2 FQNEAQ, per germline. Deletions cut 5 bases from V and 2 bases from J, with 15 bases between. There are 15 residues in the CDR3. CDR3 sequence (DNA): TGTGCCAGCAGCCCCCTGGTAGGGGGTAACACTGAAGCTTTCTTT. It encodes CASSPLVGGNTEAFF.

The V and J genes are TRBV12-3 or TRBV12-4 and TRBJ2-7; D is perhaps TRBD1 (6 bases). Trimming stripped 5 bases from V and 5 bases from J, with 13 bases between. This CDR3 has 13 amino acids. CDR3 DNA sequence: TGTGCCAGCAGTCCACAACAGGGAAACGAGCAGTACTTC. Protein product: CASSPQQGNEQYF.

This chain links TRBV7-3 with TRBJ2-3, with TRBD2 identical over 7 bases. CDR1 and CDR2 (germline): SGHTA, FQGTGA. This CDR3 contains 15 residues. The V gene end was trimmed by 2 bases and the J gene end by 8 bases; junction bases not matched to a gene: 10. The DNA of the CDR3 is TGTGCCAGCAGCTTATCGGGCGGGAGAAGTAGTACGCAGTATTTT. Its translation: CASSLSGGRSSTQYF.

The DNA of the CDR3 is TGTGCCAGCTCACCCCTTGACAGCCCGTACGAGCAGTACTTC. Residues: CASSPLDSPYEQYF. The gene calls are TRBV18 and TRBJ2-7, with D possibly TRBD1 on 5 matching bases. The germline V and J ends were trimmed by 3 bases and 4 bases, with 13 bases remaining between them. The CDR3 sequence is 14 residues long. From germline, CDR1 is KGHSH and CDR2 LQKENI.